The 26 T cell receptor beta chains given below trace back to one sample, sequenced in a study of PD-1 blockade in classical Hodgkin lymphoma. Assay used: immunoSEQ multiplex PCR; TCRdb lists only in-frame clones, some missing. This table holds 20,000 to 30,000 clones, roughly 80% found once. All the patients suffered relapse after autologous stem cell transplantation, and brentuximab vedotin exposure differed. The sequencing here drew on peripheral blood mononuclear cells (PBMCs), taken before the second cycle of nivolumab. These TCRs come from a human donor with classical Hodgkin lymphoma.

The genes are TRBV2 and TRBJ2-7; a weak D match, TRBD2 (5 bases). Germline CDR1 and CDR2: SNHLY and FYNNEI. The CDR3 length is 13 residues. V gave up 7 bases and J gave up 3 bases, with 13 bases separating them. The CDR3 region has the DNA TGTGCCAGCACCGGGGTGGAGAACTACGAGCAGTACTTC. Protein sequence: CASTGVENYEQYF.

The V call is TRBV7-8, the J call TRBJ2-5, with a possible D match to TRBD1 (5 bases). CDR1 SGHVS and CDR2 FQNEAQ come from the germline V gene. V was pared by 5 bases and J by 4 bases, with 14 bases between. The CDR3 contains 14 residues. DNA for the CDR3: TGTGCCAGCAGCCCAGACTTCCAGGGAGAGACCCAGTACTTC. Its translation is CASSPDFQGETQYF.

The V call is TRBV4-3, the J call TRBJ2-7; D is unclear. In germline, CDR1 is LGHNA, CDR2 YSLEER. Trimming cost V 1 base and J 3 bases, with 10 bases left between them. CDR3 length: 14 residues. CDR3 in DNA: TGCGCCAGCAGCCAAGTAAGGCAGAGCTACGAGCAGTACTTC. Translation gives CASSQVRQSYEQYF.

A few counts support this clone. The CDR3, as DNA: TGTGCTAGTGGTTTGGTATTGGTGCGGGCCCCCAATGAGCAGTTCTTC. As protein: CASGLVLVRAPNEQFF. The chain employs TRBV12-5 and TRBJ2-1; a possible D gene is TRBD2 (5 bases). V gave up 0 bases and J gave up 6 bases, with 15 bases separating them. Germline-derived CDR1 and CDR2 are LGHNT and FRNRAP. The length of the CDR3 is 16 residues.

As concerns this clone: This specimen includes other DNA sequences encoding the same CDR3. The gene calls are TRBV28 and TRBJ1-5, with D uncertain. Germline CDR1 reads MDHEN; CDR2 reads SYDVKM. The CDR3 sequence is 11 residues long. Deletions cut 2 bases from V and 6 bases from J, with 2 bases between. The CDR3 protein is CASSLGQPQHF. The CDR3 DNA follows: TGTGCCAGCAGTTTAGGTCAGCCCCAGCATTTT.

The genes are TRBV10-1 and TRBJ2-1, with D tentatively TRBD1 or TRBD2 (5 bases each). The CDR3 is made up of 14 amino acids. Trimming took 2 bases from V and 8 from J, leaving 13 bases between them. Germline values: CDR1 WNHNN, CDR2 SYGVQD (reference sequence). The CDR3 protein is CASSEGLVGDEQFF. The CDR3 DNA follows: TGCGCCAGCAGTGAGGGGCTAGTGGGGGATGAGCAGTTCTTC.

The genes are TRBV19 and TRBJ2-1, with D perhaps matching TRBD1 (5 bases). V lost 6 bases and J lost 8, with 14 bases in between. The CDR3 has 13 residues. Germline V lookup: CDR1 LNHDA, CDR2 SQIVND (reference sequence). In nucleotides, the CDR3 is TGTGCCAGTAGCGATTCAGGGTTCTATGAGCAGTTCTTC. It yields the protein CASSDSGFYEQFF. The full variable domain, with the rest looked up from reference TRBV19 and TRBJ2-1, is DGGITQSPKYLFRKEGQNVTLSCEQNLNHDAMYWYRQDPGQGLRLIYYSQIVNDFQKGDIAEGYSVSREKKESFPLTVTSAQKNPTAFYLCASSDSGFYEQFFGPGTRLTVL.

This clone was seen once. The V gene is TRBV7-9, the J gene TRBJ2-6; D perhaps matches TRBD1 (5 bases). Trimming removed 0 bases at V and 2 bases at J, with 5 bases between. There are 15 residues in the CDR3. Looked up from germline, CDR1 is SEHNR and CDR2 is FQNEAQ (reference sequence). CDR3: CASSLARAGANVLTF. CDR3 DNA sequence: TGTGCCAGCAGCTTAGCCAGGGCTGGGGCCAACGTCCTGACTTTC.

The chain employs TRBV5-6 and TRBJ1-4, with D perhaps matching TRBD1 (5 bases). The germline V and J ends were trimmed by 1 base and 7 bases, with 8 bases remaining between them. Germline assignment: CDR1 SGHDT and CDR2 YYEEEE. This CDR3 comprises 13 residues. For the CDR3, the DNA is TGTGCCAGCAGCTTGCAGGGTGGTGAAAAACTGTTTTTT. It codes for CASSLQGGEKLFF.

The chain employs TRBV19 and TRBJ2-1; 8 nucleotides match TRBD2. The CDR3 sequence is 14 residues long. Germline lookup yields CDR1 LNHDA and CDR2 SQIVND (reference sequence). V shed 7 bases and J 8 bases; nucleotides not matched to a gene: 10. CDR3 sequence reads: CASTPGLGRYEQFF. The CDR3 nucleotides read TGTGCCAGTACCCCGGGACTAGGAAGGTATGAGCAGTTCTTC.

The chain joins TRBV19 to TRBJ2-7; D possibly corresponds to TRBD2 (5 bases). CDR3 length: 15 amino acids. Trimming took off 3 bases at V and 3 bases at J, with 15 bases between the two ends. Germline CDR1 LNHDA, CDR2 SQIVND (reference sequence). The CDR3: CASSIEAGRGYEQYF. The CDR3 DNA sequence: TGTGCCAGTAGTATCGAGGCGGGCAGAGGCTACGAGCAGTACTTC.

This clone is medium-sized by share. The J gene is TRBJ1-2, the V gene TRBV29-1, with D perhaps TRBD1 (6 bases). Germline assignment: CDR1 SQVTM and CDR2 ANQGSEA. The CDR3 consists of 12 residues. Trimming pared 4 bases from V and 3 bases from J, leaving 9 bases between. DNA for the CDR3: TGCAGCGTTGGAACAGGGTACTATGGCTACACCTTC. Translating it yields CSVGTGYYGYTF.

The V and J genes are TRBV28 and TRBJ2-5; a weak D match, TRBD2 (5 bases). This CDR3 contains 14 residues. Trimming took off 6 bases at V and 5 bases at J, with 16 bases between the two ends. From germline, CDR1 is MDHEN and CDR2 SYDVKM. Written as DNA, the CDR3 is TGTGCCAGCAGACCCCATCGGGGTTACGAGACCCAGTACTTC. Amino acids: CASRPHRGYETQYF.

This clone was seen a single time. DNA of the CDR3: TGTGCCAGCTCACCAGTCAGTTCAACTAATGAAAAACTGTTTTTT. This gives the protein CASSPVSSTNEKLFF. J is TRBJ1-4 and V is TRBV18; D uncertain. Germline CDR1 is KGHSH and CDR2 is LQKENI. The CDR3 runs 15 residues. Trimming cost V 2 bases and J 0 bases, with 7 bases left between them.

The chain has TRBV7-2 and TRBJ1-1, with 9 bases identical to TRBD1. The CDR3 loop spans 14 amino acids. Germline assignment: CDR1 SGHTA and CDR2 FQGNSA. Trimming took 3 bases from V and 6 from J; bases not matched to a gene: 5. The CDR3 reads CASSFRTGASEAFF. CDR3 DNA: TGTGCCAGCAGCTTTCGGACAGGGGCCTCTGAAGCTTTCTTT.

The chain carries TRBV28 and TRBJ2-3; D might be TRBD1 (6 bases). The CDR3 runs to 15 residues. V lost 4 bases to trimming and J lost 4 bases, with 15 bases between them. In germline, CDR1 is MDHEN, CDR2 SYDVKM. CDR3 in DNA: TGTGCCAGCAGTTCCCCGACAGGAGGAGCAGATACGCAGTATTTT. Its protein is CASSSPTGGADTQYF.

This rearrangement joins TRBV6-6 to TRBJ1-1; weak D call: TRBD1 (5 bases). This CDR3 contains 14 residues. The V gene lost 2 bases and the J gene lost 7 bases, with 14 bases spanning the gap. The V gene's germline CDR1 is MNHNY and CDR2 SVGAGI (reference sequence). The CDR3 reads CASSYGPGQGEAFF. The DNA for the CDR3 is TGTGCCAGCAGTTACGGGCCAGGGCAGGGTGAAGCTTTCTTT.

V is TRBV7-2 and J is TRBJ2-1; 13 bases match TRBD2. The length of the CDR3 is 16 residues. Trimming at V came to 5 bases and at J to 6 bases, leaving 7 bases not matched to a gene. The germline CDR1 and CDR2 sequences are SGHTA and FQGNSA. The CDR3 reads CASSPRGLAGSNEQFF. CDR3 in DNA: TGTGCCAGCAGCCCGAGGGGACTAGCGGGGAGCAATGAGCAGTTCTTC.

J is TRBJ2-7 and V is TRBV27; 10 nucleotides agree with TRBD1. Trimming cost V 5 bases and J 4 bases; bases outside gene matches: 8. CDR3 length: 15 amino acids. Germline V gene lookup returns CDR1 MNHEY and CDR2 SMNVEV (reference sequence). Here the CDR3 reads CASSTDRDRGYEQYF. The CDR3 coding sequence is TGTGCCAGCAGTACTGACCGGGACAGGGGTTACGAGCAGTACTTC.

V and J are TRBV5-4 and TRBJ2-7; D ambiguous. Trimming pared 6 bases from V and 3 bases from J, leaving 13 bases between. The CDR3 runs 13 residues. The germline V gene has CDR1 SGHNT and CDR2 YYREEE (reference sequence). The CDR3 loop reads CASTREDHYEQYF. DNA for the CDR3: TGTGCCAGCACCCGAGAGGACCACTACGAGCAGTACTTC.

The chain couples TRBV16 to TRBJ1-1; D is undetermined. Trimming left V 1 base short and J 1 base short, with 10 bases between. Germline V gene lookup returns CDR1 KGHSY and CDR2 FQNENV. This CDR3 has 15 amino acids. Here the CDR3 reads CASSQYKGRNTEAFF. The CDR3 DNA reads TGTGCCAGCAGCCAATATAAGGGCAGGAACACTGAAGCTTTCTTT.

J is TRBJ1-2 and V is TRBV5-4; TRBD1 agrees at 7 bases. Germline values: CDR1 SGHNT, CDR2 YYREEE (reference sequence). CDR3 size: 14 residues. J gave up 3 bases and V 5 bases, and 7 bases lay outside the gene matches. The DNA of the CDR3 is TGTGCCAGCAGAGATCAGGGGGGGGACTATGGCTACACCTTC. Its translation is CASRDQGGDYGYTF. Full variable domain (remainder filled in from reference TRBV5-4 and TRBJ1-2): ETGVTQSPTHLIKTRGQQVTLRCSSQSGHNTVSWYQQALGQGPQFIFQYYREEENGRGNFPPRFSGLQFPNYSSELNVNALELDDSALYLCASRDQGGDYGYTFGSGTRLTVV.

The gene calls are TRBV7-9 and TRBJ1-2; 7 bases line up with TRBD1. V shed 5 bases, J shed 4 bases, and the junction held 10 bases outside the gene matches. This CDR3 spans 15 amino acids. CDR1 and CDR2 from the germline V gene are SEHNR and FQNEAQ (reference sequence). CDR3 coding DNA: TGTGCCAGCAGCCAAAGACAGGGTGGGAGCTATGGCTACACCTTC. Translating it yields CASSQRQGGSYGYTF.

The chain carries TRBV11-3 and TRBJ1-4; D unresolved. The CDR3 runs 14 residues. Looked up from germline, CDR1 is SGHNT and CDR2 is YENEEA. The V end lost 4 bases, the J end lost 5 bases, and 11 bases lay between the germline ends. CDR3 protein: CASSSRLLNEKLFF. The CDR3 DNA reads TGTGCCAGCAGCTCCCGACTGTTGAATGAAAAACTGTTTTTT. Filled out from reference TRBV11-3 and TRBJ1-4, the complete variable domain reads EAGVVQSPRYKIIEKKQPVAFWCNPISGHNTLYWYLQNLGQGPELLIRYENEEAVDDSQLPKDRFSAERLKGVDSTLKIQPAELGDSAVYLCASSSRLLNEKLFFGSGTQLSVL.

This clone was counted between two and nine times. V is TRBV10-3 and J is TRBJ1-5; D is unclear. V lost 7 bases to trimming and J lost 0 bases, with 7 bases between them. This CDR3 contains 13 residues. CDR1 and CDR2 from the germline V gene are ENHRY and SYGVKD. CDR3 DNA sequence: TGTGCCATCACGGGGTCTAGCAATCAGCCCCAGCATTTT. As protein: CAITGSSNQPQHF.

The chain combines TRBV5-1 with TRBJ1-2, with 7 bases matching TRBD1. V trimming: 4 bases; J trimming: 4 bases; junction bases outside the gene matches: 4. CDR1 SGHRS and CDR2 YFSETQ come from the germline V gene. The CDR3 spans 13 residues. CDR3 DNA: TGCGCCAGCAGCCAGGACAGGATCTATGGCTACACCTTC. Amino acid sequence: CASSQDRIYGYTF. Full variable domain (outside the CDR3, taken from reference TRBV5-1 and TRBJ1-2): KAGVTQTPRYLIKTRGQQVTLSCSPISGHRSVSWYQQTPGQGLQFLFEYFSETQRNKGNFPGRFSGRQFSNSRSEMNVSTLELGDSALYLCASSQDRIYGYTFGSGTRLTVV.